Presented here are 21 T cell receptor beta chains from one specimen sequenced in a study of identical twins. TCRdb called the 5' RACE reads again in MiXCR, with one record for every CDR3 protein. The data show 550,000 to 800,000 distinct CDR3 sequences, just over 7% seen once. This sample was shared with a second study, whose subject was yellow fever vaccine responses in identical twins.

Material: PBMCs. The source of these receptors is a young woman in good health.

This clonotype was detected ten times or more. This sequence joins TRBV5-1 and TRBJ2-3; D is tentatively TRBD1 or TRBD2 (5 bases each). V was clipped by 4 bases and J by 1 base, with 16 bases between them. CDR1 and CDR2 (germline): SGHRS, YFSETQ. The CDR3 is 16 residues long. In DNA, the CDR3 is TGCGCCAGCAGCCCCGCGAGAGGGGCCGGCACAGATACGCAGTATTTT. Protein product: CASSPARGAGTDTQYF. Filled out from reference TRBV5-1 and TRBJ2-3, the complete variable domain reads KAGVTQTPRYLIKTRGQQVTLSCSPISGHRSVSWYQQTPGQGLQFLFEYFSETQRNKGNFPGRFSGRQFSNSRSEMNVSTLELGDSALYLCASSPARGAGTDTQYFGPGTRLTVL.

In this sample, this clonotype turned up many times. The chain links TRBV12-3 or TRBV12-4 to TRBJ2-1, with 8 bases that match TRBD2. This CDR3 is 14 amino acids long. Trimming took 10 bases from V and 4 from J; bases not matched to a gene: 9. CDR3: CATRGGVGYNEQFF. The CDR3 coding sequence is TGTGCCACCCGGGGGGGGGTCGGTTACAATGAGCAGTTCTTC.

This clonotype was seen a few times. V is TRBV25-1 and J is TRBJ1-2, with 8 positions matching TRBD1. Losses at the gene ends were 3 bases for V and 7 bases for J; bases not matched to a gene: 7. The CDR3 contains 14 residues. From germline, CDR1 is MGHDK and CDR2 SYGVNS. CDR3 coding DNA: TGTGCCAGCAGTGAGGCAGGGGGCTGGTCTGGCTACACCTTC. It is translated as CASSEAGGWSGYTF.

The table lists this clonotype with a few counts. The rearrangement joins TRBV5-1 to TRBJ2-2; no clear D gene. CDR3 length: 17 amino acids. V was clipped by 4 bases and J by 3 bases, with 19 bases between them. The germline CDR1 and CDR2 sequences are SGHRS and YFSETQ. CDR3 sequence: CASSRSAARKDTGELFF. CDR3 DNA: TGCGCCAGCAGCCGCTCGGCAGCCAGGAAGGACACCGGGGAGCTGTTTTTT.

The rearrangement uses TRBV18 and TRBJ2-5; TRBD1 agrees at 9 bases. This CDR3 has 19 residues. After removal of 3 bases from V and 0 bases from J, the junction contained 14 bases not matched to a gene. Per the germline V gene, CDR1 is KGHSH and CDR2 is LQKENI. CDR3 DNA sequence: TGTGCCAGCTCACCCCTTGGGACAGGGAGAGGAGGCCACCAAGAGACCCAGTACTTC. It translates to CASSPLGTGRGGHQETQYF. The whole variable domain, filled in from reference TRBV18 and TRBJ2-5, reads NAGVMQNPRHLVRRRGQEARLRCSPMKGHSHVYWYRQLPEEGLKFMVYLQKENIIDESGMPKERFSAEFPKEGPSILRIQQVVRGDSAAYFCASSPLGTGRGGHQETQYFGPGTRLLVL.

J is TRBJ2-7 and V is TRBV12-5; 10 bases align to TRBD2. Trimming removed 5 bases from V and 2 bases from J; junction bases left unmatched: 18. Germline V lookup: CDR1 LGHNT, CDR2 FRNRAP. The CDR3 is 19 amino acids. The CDR3 here is CASGLHSKTGTSVPYEQYF. CDR3 nucleotides: TGTGCTAGTGGTCTTCATAGTAAAACCGGGACTAGCGTTCCCTACGAGCAGTACTTC.

The chain links TRBV20-1 to TRBJ2-1; D is ambiguous. V gave up 8 bases and J gave up 9 bases, with 11 bases separating them. The CDR3 extends over 10 amino acids. The germline CDR1 and CDR2 sequences are DFQATT and SNEGSKA (reference sequence). The CDR3 bases are TGCAGTTCCCCTCCGCCTGAGCAGTTCTTC. The encoded protein is CSSPPPEQFF.

This clonotype was observed a few times. The rearrangement links TRBV6-4 to TRBJ2-1, with 8 bases that match TRBD2. There are 15 residues in the CDR3. Per germline, CDR1 MRHNA and CDR2 SNTAGT. Unmatched junction bases numbered 4, after V lost 3 bases and J lost 3 bases. The CDR3 spells CASSESSGSYNEQFF. Here the CDR3 DNA reads TGTGCCAGCAGTGAGAGCAGCGGGAGCTACAATGAGCAGTTCTTC.

This clonotype was counted only a few times. The chain joins TRBV12-5 to TRBJ2-1; D unclear. CDR1 is LGHNT and CDR2 is FRNRAP in the germline V gene. V lost 0 bases, J lost 8 bases, and 5 bases lay in between. The CDR3 is 12 residues long. The CDR3, as DNA: TGTGCTAGTGGTTTGGTACTCGATGAGCAGTTCTTC. Protein sequence: CASGLVLDEQFF.

There are a few counts of this clonotype. V usage is TRBV5-1 and J usage is TRBJ2-3, with 9 nucleotides matching TRBD2. The length of the CDR3 is 16 residues. Losses at the gene ends were 3 bases for V and 6 bases for J; bases not matched to a gene: 11. Per the germline V gene, CDR1 is SGHRS and CDR2 is YFSETQ. CDR3 in amino acids: CASSSRSAGGGDTQYF. CDR3 nucleotide sequence: TGCGCCAGCAGCTCCCGAAGTGCGGGAGGGGGGGATACGCAGTATTTT.

This clonotype came up a few times. The chain links TRBV7-2 to TRBJ2-1; 11 positions match TRBD2. CDR3 size: 16 residues. Germline V lookup: CDR1 SGHTA, CDR2 FQGNSA. Trimming took 3 bases from V and 4 from J; bases not matched to a gene: 5. CDR3 sequence (DNA): TGTGCCAGCAGCTTCCCAAGACTAGCGGGATACAATGAGCAGTTCTTC. Translation gives CASSFPRLAGYNEQFF. The variable domain in full, with the rest retrieved from reference TRBV7-2 and TRBJ2-1, is GAGVSQSPSNKVTEKGKDVELRCDPISGHTALYWYRQSLGQGLEFLIYFQGNSAPDKSGLPSDRFSAERTGGSVSTLTIQRTQQEDSAVYLCASSFPRLAGYNEQFFGPGTRLTVL.

This clonotype has ten or more counts. The chain uses TRBV12-3 or TRBV12-4 and TRBJ1-1; tentatively, D is TRBD1 (5 bases). V was pared by 5 bases and J by 7 bases, with 11 bases between. CDR3 length: 12 residues. CDR3 bases: TGTGCCAGCAGTGAAACAGGAGTTGAAGCTTTCTTT. Amino acids: CASSETGVEAFF.

Only a few counts were recorded for this clonotype. The V and J genes are TRBV2 and TRBJ2-5; TRBD1 might be the D (6 bases). Germline CDR1 and CDR2: SNHLY and FYNNEI. The CDR3 has 16 amino acids. V was cut by 6 bases and J by 2 bases, with 19 bases left in between. CDR3 sequence reads: CASRYPLTGDQETQYF. DNA of the CDR3: TGTGCCAGCAGGTACCCGTTGACAGGCGATCAAGAGACCCAGTACTTC. The whole variable domain, filled in from reference TRBV2 and TRBJ2-5, reads EPEVTQTPSHQVTQMGQEVILRCVPISNHLYFYWYRQILGQKVEFLVSFYNNEISEKSEIFDDQFSVERPDGSNFTLKIRSTKLEDSAMYFCASRYPLTGDQETQYFGPGTRLLVL.

The CDR3 DNA follows: TGCAGTGCTAGAGATGGGGGGGGCACGGCCTACGAGCAGTACGTC. Protein sequence: CSARDGGGTAYEQYV. This chain links TRBV20-1 with TRBJ2-7; D is possibly TRBD2 (7 bases). The CDR3 totals 15 residues. V lost 0 bases, J lost 2 bases, and 14 bases lay in between. Germline values: CDR1 DFQATT, CDR2 SNEGSKA (reference sequence).

The chain joins TRBV6-1 to TRBJ2-1; TRBD2 agrees at 11 bases. Germline-derived CDR1 and CDR2 are MNHNS and SASEGT. The CDR3 runs to 15 residues. V trimming: 5 bases; J trimming: 3 bases; junction bases outside the gene matches: 3. As DNA, the CDR3 is TGTGCCAGCAGTCCGACTAGCGGGAACTACAATGAGCAGTTCTTC. It codes for CASSPTSGNYNEQFF.

This clonotype was observed a few times. J is TRBJ2-2 and V is TRBV5-1; the match to TRBD1 covers 9 bases. From germline, CDR1 is SGHRS and CDR2 YFSETQ. V trimming: 2 bases; J trimming: 4 bases; junction bases outside the gene matches: 9. This CDR3 comprises 17 residues. CDR3 residues: CASSFTTGGPSTGELFF. The DNA of the CDR3 is TGCGCCAGCAGCTTTACAACAGGGGGCCCGAGCACCGGGGAGCTGTTTTTT.

V usage is TRBV7-9 and J usage is TRBJ1-4, with no clear D. This CDR3 is 14 amino acids long. Germline values: CDR1 SEHNR, CDR2 FQNEAQ (reference sequence). V was pared by 5 bases and J by 5 bases, with 12 bases between. CDR3 sequence: CASSPARQNEKLFF. The CDR3 nucleotides read TGTGCCAGCAGCCCCGCGCGGCAGAATGAAAAACTGTTTTTT.

In this sample, this clonotype turned up many times. V is TRBV28 and J is TRBJ1-1; 10 nucleotides match TRBD1. The V segment lost 8 bases and the J segment 2 bases; nucleotides outside the gene matches: 8. The CDR3 totals 15 residues. CDR1 is MDHEN and CDR2 is SYDVKM in the germline V gene. The DNA of the CDR3 is TGTGCCAGCCGACTAGGACAGGGGGTAAACACTGAAGCTTTCTTT. Protein sequence: CASRLGQGVNTEAFF.

The chain combines TRBV19 with TRBJ2-5, with a tentative D call TRBD1 (5 bases). Germline V gives CDR1 LNHDA, CDR2 SQIVND (reference sequence). The CDR3 spans 14 residues. V was pared by 6 bases and J by 5 bases, with 16 bases between. CDR3 nucleotides: TGTGCCAGTAGAAACGACCTGACAGAGGAGACCCAGTACTTC. It encodes CASRNDLTEETQYF. The full variable domain, in which reference TRBV19 and TRBJ2-5 provide the parts outside the CDR3, is DGGITQSPKYLFRKEGQNVTLSCEQNLNHDAMYWYRQDPGQGLRLIYYSQIVNDFQKGDIAEGYSVSREKKESFPLTVTSAQKNPTAFYLCASRNDLTEETQYFGPGTRLLVL.

This chain links TRBV9 with TRBJ2-2; weak D call: TRBD1 (6 bases). The CDR3 contains 17 residues. V was clipped by 0 bases and J by 4 bases, with 16 bases between them. Germline V gene lookup returns CDR1 SGDLS and CDR2 YYNGEE. The CDR3 reads CASSVALLGAGTGELFF. The CDR3 DNA reads as TGTGCCAGCAGCGTAGCCCTGCTGGGGGCGGGCACCGGGGAGCTGTTTTTT.

This clonotype was detected many times. Sequence at one end of the junction differs from germline and may be a read error. The chain is built from TRBV10-3 and TRBJ2-1; 12 positions match TRBD2. Germline lookup yields CDR1 ENHRY and CDR2 SYGVKD. CDR3 length: 18 residues. As DNA, the CDR3 is TGTGCCAGCAGTGAGTCCCGGACTAGCGGGAATACCTACAATGAGCAGTTCTTC. It translates to CASSESRTSGNTYNEQFF.